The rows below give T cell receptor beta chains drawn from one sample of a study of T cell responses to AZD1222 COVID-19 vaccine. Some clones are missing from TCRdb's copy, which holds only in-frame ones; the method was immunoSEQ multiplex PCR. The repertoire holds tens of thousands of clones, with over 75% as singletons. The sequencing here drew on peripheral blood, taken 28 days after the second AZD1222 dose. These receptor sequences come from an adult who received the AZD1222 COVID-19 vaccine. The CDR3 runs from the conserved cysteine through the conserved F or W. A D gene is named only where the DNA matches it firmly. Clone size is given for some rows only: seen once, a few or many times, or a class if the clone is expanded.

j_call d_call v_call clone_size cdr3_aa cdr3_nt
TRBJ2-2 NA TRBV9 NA CASSAFVSGELFF TGTGCCAGCAGCGCCTTTGTTTCCGGGGAGCTGTTTTTT
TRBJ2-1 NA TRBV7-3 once CASSLEVAYNEQFF TGTGCCAGCAGCTTAGAGGTGGCCTACAATGAGCAGTTCTTC
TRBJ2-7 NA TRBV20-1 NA CSASEGRLYEQYF TGCAGTGCTAGTGAGGGAAGGCTTTACGAGCAGTACTTC
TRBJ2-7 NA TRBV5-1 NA CASSLEPVAYEQYF TGCGCCAGCAGCTTGGAGCCGGTTGCCTACGAGCAGTACTTC
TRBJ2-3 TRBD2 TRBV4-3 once CASSQERTSGLGAQYF TGCGCCAGCAGCCAAGAACGGACTAGCGGGCTTGGCGCGCAGTATTTT
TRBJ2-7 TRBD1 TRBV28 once CASESAGTGGREQYF TGTGCCAGCGAGAGTGCCGGGACAGGGGGACGCGAGCAGTACTTC
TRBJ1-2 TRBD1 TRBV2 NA CARDREGYGYTF TGTGCCAGGGACAGGGAAGGCTATGGCTACACCTTC
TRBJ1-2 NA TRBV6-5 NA CASLGASGSYGYTF TGTGCCAGCCTTGGGGCGTCTGGTAGCTATGGCTACACCTTC
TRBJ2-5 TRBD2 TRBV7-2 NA CASSFGAGIKTQYF TGTGCCAGCAGCTTCGGAGCGGGGATAAAGACCCAGTACTTC
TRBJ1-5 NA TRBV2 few CASSLLRLDQPQHF TGTGCCAGCAGTCTACTCCGGTTGGACCAGCCCCAGCATTTT